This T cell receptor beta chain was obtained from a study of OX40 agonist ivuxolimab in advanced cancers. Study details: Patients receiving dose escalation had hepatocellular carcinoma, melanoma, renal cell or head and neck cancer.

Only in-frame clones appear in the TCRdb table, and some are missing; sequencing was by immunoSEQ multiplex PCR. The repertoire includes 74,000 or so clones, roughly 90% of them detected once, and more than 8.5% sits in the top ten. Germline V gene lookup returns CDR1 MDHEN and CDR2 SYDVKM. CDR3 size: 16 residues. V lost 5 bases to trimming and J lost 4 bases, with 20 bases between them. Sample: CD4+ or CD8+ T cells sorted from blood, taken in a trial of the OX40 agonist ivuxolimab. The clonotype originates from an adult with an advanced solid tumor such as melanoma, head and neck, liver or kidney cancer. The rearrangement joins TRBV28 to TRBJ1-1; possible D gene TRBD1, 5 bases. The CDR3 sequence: CASSPRGDTRGTEAFF. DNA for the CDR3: TGTGCCAGCAGTCCCCGGGGAGATACTAGGGGCACTGAAGCTTTCTTT.